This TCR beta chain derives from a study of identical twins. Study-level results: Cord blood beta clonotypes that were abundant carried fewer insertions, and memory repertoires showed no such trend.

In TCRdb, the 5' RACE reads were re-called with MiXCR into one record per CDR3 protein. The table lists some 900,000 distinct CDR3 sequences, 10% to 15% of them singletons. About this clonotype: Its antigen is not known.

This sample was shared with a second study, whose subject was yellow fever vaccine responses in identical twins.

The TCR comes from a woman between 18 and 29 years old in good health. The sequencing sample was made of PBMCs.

The CDR3: CASSPEGAAAGANVLTF. In nucleotides, the CDR3 is TGTGCCAGCTCACCCGAGGGGGCCGCCGCTGGGGCCAACGTCCTGACTTTC. The chain recombines TRBV18 with TRBJ2-6; 7 bases are a match to TRBD1. The germline V gene has CDR1 KGHSH and CDR2 LQKENI. The CDR3 loop spans 17 amino acids. The trim removed 3 bases at V and 2 bases at J, leaving 7 bases unmatched.